The 26 T cell receptor beta chains given below trace back to one sample, sequenced in a study of technical replicates of blood from a few donors. Clones were sequenced by immunoSEQ multiplex PCR, and TCRdb holds only the in-frame ones, with some missing. The sample gives under 65,000 clones, around 88% of which show up once; around 5% is in the top ten. The sample was PBMCs. Every receptor here comes from a human donor in good health. Some clones in this sample may be carry-over from other donors' samples.

The chain carries TRBV13 and TRBJ2-3; the D gene is possibly TRBD1 (6 bases). CDR1 PRHDT and CDR2 FYEKMQ come from the germline V gene (reference sequence). The CDR3 extends over 14 amino acids. V lost 5 bases and J 2 bases, leaving 11 bases between the germline ends. The CDR3 DNA follows: TGTGCCAGCAGCGGCCGGGACACCACAGATACGCAGTATTTT. As protein: CASSGRDTTDTQYF.

This CDR3 reads CASSYLRDRGDYGYTF. DNA of the CDR3: TGTGCCAGCAGTTACCTCCGGGACAGGGGTGACTATGGCTACACCTTC. This chain connects TRBV6-5 to TRBJ1-2, with TRBD1 matching over 10 bases. V lost 2 bases and J lost 3; bases outside the gene matches: 6. The germline V gene encodes CDR1 MNHEY and CDR2 SVGAGI. There are 16 residues in the CDR3.

V usage is TRBV19 and J usage is TRBJ2-7; TRBD1 might be the D (6 bases). The CDR3 sequence is 14 residues long. Looked up from germline, CDR1 is LNHDA and CDR2 is SQIVND (reference sequence). V was clipped by 7 bases and J by 6 bases, with 19 bases between them. CDR3 DNA sequence: TGTGCCAGTACCCTGGGCACAGGGAAAGGCGAGCAGTACTTC. Its translation: CASTLGTGKGEQYF.

The CDR3 DNA follows: TGTGCCAGCAGCCCTGCCCGGGGCACCGGGGAGCTGTTTTTT. Amino acids: CASSPARGTGELFF. V and J are TRBV5-4 and TRBJ2-2; tentative D call: TRBD2 (5 bases). The V end was cut by 4 bases, the J end by 4 bases, with 11 bases between. The CDR3 has 14 residues. Germline V gene sequence: CDR1 SGHNT, CDR2 YYREEE (reference sequence).

This rearrangement joins TRBV7-9 to TRBJ2-2; the match to TRBD1 covers 7 bases. CDR1 and CDR2 from the germline V gene are SEHNR and FQNEAQ (reference sequence). This CDR3 comprises 14 residues. The ends lost 6 bases at V and 4 bases at J; junction bases unmatched: 5. The CDR3 nucleotides are TGTGCCAGCAGTCAAGACAGGGCCACCGGGGAGCTGTTTTTT. Translation gives CASSQDRATGELFF.

J is TRBJ2-7 and V is TRBV25-1; D might be TRBD2 (6 bases). Germline CDR1 and CDR2: MGHDK and SYGVNS. The germline V and J ends were trimmed by 3 bases and 0 bases, with 15 bases remaining between them. The CDR3 covers 16 residues. The CDR3 sequence: CASSDPAGTSSYEQYF. For the CDR3, the DNA is TGTGCCAGCAGTGATCCCGCGGGGACGAGCTCCTACGAGCAGTACTTC.

The rearrangement links TRBV5-1 to TRBJ2-3, with D hard to call. V gave up 1 base and J gave up 5 bases, with 14 bases separating them. The germline V gene encodes CDR1 SGHRS and CDR2 YFSETQ. CDR3 length: 15 residues. The CDR3 sequence is CASSLNPSGLDTQYF. CDR3 sequence (DNA): TGCGCCAGCAGCTTGAATCCGTCCGGTTTAGATACGCAGTATTTT.

The chain combines TRBV27 with TRBJ2-7, with D perhaps TRBD2 (5 bases). Trimming took 4 bases from V and 6 from J, leaving 16 bases between them. The CDR3 covers 14 residues. Germline V CDR1 and CDR2: MNHEY, SMNVEV (reference sequence). The CDR3 sequence: CASSSSHASREQYF. CDR3 coding DNA: TGTGCCAGCAGTTCCTCCCATGCTAGCCGCGAGCAGTACTTC.

The chain uses TRBV10-3 and TRBJ1-2; D is ambiguous. The germline V gene encodes CDR1 ENHRY and CDR2 SYGVKD. This CDR3 is built from 17 residues. The V end lost 3 bases, the J end lost 3 bases, and 20 bases lay between the germline ends. The CDR3 protein is CAISDPGEGGKDYGYTF. CDR3 DNA: TGTGCCATCAGTGACCCGGGTGAGGGAGGGAAAGACTATGGCTACACCTTC.

The chain joins TRBV6-1 to TRBJ2-7, with 10 nucleotides matching TRBD1. The CDR3 contains 14 residues. Trimming cost V 6 bases and J 2 bases; bases outside gene matches: 4. From germline, CDR1 is MNHNS and CDR2 SASEGT. CDR3: CASRRTGGTYEQYF. The CDR3 nucleotides read TGTGCCAGCAGGAGGACAGGGGGTACCTACGAGCAGTACTTC.

The chain recombines TRBV7-6 with TRBJ2-7, with D possibly matching TRBD1 (6 bases). Deletions cut 4 bases from V and 4 bases from J, with 14 bases between. This CDR3 is 14 amino acids long. Germline CDR1 is SGHVS and CDR2 is FNYEAQ. CDR3 DNA: TGTGCCAGCAGCTCACCGGGACACCCTTACGAGCAGTACTTC. Protein sequence: CASSSPGHPYEQYF.

The chain recombines TRBV15 with TRBJ1-1; 9 bases map to TRBD1. CDR3 length: 18 amino acids. Germline-derived CDR1 and CDR2 are LNHNV and YYDKDF (reference sequence). The trim removed 0 bases at V and 4 bases at J, leaving 12 bases unmatched. DNA for the CDR3: TGTGCCACCAGCAGAGATCGGGACAGGGCCTATTCGGGCACTGAAGCTTTCTTT. Protein product: CATSRDRDRAYSGTEAFF.

The CDR3 sequence: CASKGARYNEQFF. The CDR3 nucleotides read TGTGCCAGCAAAGGGGCCCGCTACAATGAGCAGTTCTTC. The V gene is TRBV6-5, the J gene TRBJ2-1; D perhaps matches TRBD1 (5 bases). CDR1 MNHEY and CDR2 SVGAGI come from the germline V gene. V was trimmed by 7 bases and J by 3 bases, leaving 10 bases between them. The CDR3 length is 13 residues.

This clone was seen just once. The J gene is TRBJ2-7, the V gene TRBV4-2; possibly TRBD2 for D (6 bases). V was trimmed by 1 base and J by 4 bases, leaving 20 bases between them. The CDR3 is made up of 17 amino acids. Germline assignment: CDR1 LGHNA and CDR2 YNFKEQ. The CDR3 DNA follows: TGTGCCAGCAGCCAAGGTAGGGCGGGACTGGCTGTATACGAGCAGTACTTC. Its translation: CASSQGRAGLAVYEQYF.

The chain uses TRBV21-1 and TRBJ2-1; TRBD2 was called by the table and not checked on the DNA. TRBV21-1 represents a pseudogene. The CDR3 consists of 14 residues. The DNA of the CDR3 is TGTGCCAGCAGCAAAGAACTAGTTCGCGGTGAGCAGTTCTTC. This encodes CASSKELVRGEQFF.

This chain links TRBV9 with TRBJ2-3, with 9 bases identical to TRBD2. V lost 0 bases, J lost 2 bases, and 1 base stayed unmatched. Germline lookup yields CDR1 SGDLS and CDR2 YYNGEE. This CDR3 region has 15 residues. CDR3 nucleotide sequence: TGTGCCAGCAGCGTAGTAGCGGGGGACACAGATACGCAGTATTTT. It translates to CASSVVAGDTDTQYF.

V and J are TRBV7-3 and TRBJ2-3; TRBD1 matches at 10 bases. The junction had 5 bases not matched to a gene; V was cut back by 3 bases and J by 5 bases. The CDR3 is 15 residues long. CDR1 is SGHTA, CDR2 FQGTGA, per germline. The CDR3: CASSLTGGAGDTQYF. The CDR3 nucleotides read TGTGCCAGCAGCTTGACAGGGGGCGCAGGAGATACGCAGTATTTT.

V gene TRBV7-2 combines with J gene TRBJ1-2, with 11 positions matching TRBD1. The V gene end was trimmed by 7 bases and the J gene end by 2 bases; junction bases not matched to a gene: 3. CDR1 is SGHTA and CDR2 is FQGNSA in the germline V gene. The CDR3 runs 14 residues. The CDR3 here is CASTGTGGNYGYTF. Here the CDR3 DNA reads TGTGCCAGCACCGGGACAGGGGGGAACTATGGCTACACCTTC.

V usage is TRBV5-6 and J usage is TRBJ1-2, with 10 bases lining up with TRBD1. The germline CDR1 and CDR2 sequences are SGHDT and YYEEEE. The V and J ends lost 4 bases and 4 bases, in that order; junction bases with no gene match: 4. The length of the CDR3 is 14 residues. DNA for the CDR3: TGTGCCAGCAGCCCCTGGGACAGGGGCTATGGCTACACCTTC. Translating it yields CASSPWDRGYGYTF.

The rearrangement joins TRBV7-9 to TRBJ1-2, with D perhaps TRBD1 (5 bases). Between the trimmed V and J ends, which lost 3 bases and 3 bases, there was a span of 8 bases. CDR1 is SEHNR and CDR2 is FQNEAQ in the germline V gene (reference sequence). The length of the CDR3 is 13 residues. The CDR3 spells CASSFAGDYGYTF. The DNA for the CDR3 is TGTGCCAGCAGCTTTGCGGGGGACTATGGCTACACCTTC.

This chain joins TRBV11-2 and TRBJ2-7; tentative D call: TRBD1 (6 bases). CDR3 length: 14 amino acids. Looked up from germline, CDR1 is SGHAT and CDR2 is FQNNGV. V gave up 4 bases and J gave up 4 bases, with 14 bases separating them. DNA of the CDR3: TGTGCCAGCAGCTCCAGGATTAGGGGGTACGAGCAGTACTTC. This gives the protein CASSSRIRGYEQYF.

V and J are TRBV7-2 and TRBJ2-7, with 7 bases fitting TRBD1. The CDR3 spans 14 residues. CDR1 is SGHTA, CDR2 FQGNSA, per germline. V was pared by 4 bases and J by 0 bases, with 3 bases of the junction left unmatched. The CDR3 bases are TGTGCCAGCAGCTCCAGACAGGGCTCCTACGAGCAGTACTTC. It translates to CASSSRQGSYEQYF.

V usage is TRBV7-2 and J usage is TRBJ2-5, with 9 bases matching TRBD2. With V trimmed by 0 bases and J by 4 bases, 6 bases remained unmatched. Germline lookup yields CDR1 SGHTA and CDR2 FQGNSA. The CDR3 is 16 amino acids. The CDR3 nucleotides are TGTGCCAGCAGCTTAGCTCTGCGGGGGGGCCGAGAGACCCAGTACTTC. Residues: CASSLALRGGRETQYF.

This clone appeared a few times. The chain joins TRBV12-5 to TRBJ2-3, with 8 nucleotides matching TRBD1. V was pared by 5 bases and J by 6 bases, with 10 bases of the junction left unmatched. Germline CDR1 is LGHNT and CDR2 is FRNRAP. There are 15 residues in the CDR3. The CDR3 is CASGPTGGKLDTQYF. The CDR3 nucleotides are TGTGCTAGTGGTCCTACAGGGGGGAAATTGGATACGCAGTATTTT.

This chain joins TRBV29-1 and TRBJ2-7; TRBD1 aligns across 8 bases. The junction had 5 bases not matched to a gene; V was cut back by 7 bases and J by 6 bases. The length of the CDR3 is 11 residues. The germline CDR1 and CDR2 sequences are SQVTM and ANQGSEA. The CDR3, as DNA: TGCAGCGCAGGGGGCTCGAGCGAGCAGTACTTC. The encoded protein is CSAGGSSEQYF.

This rearrangement joins TRBV11-2 to TRBJ2-1; the match to TRBD2 covers 9 bases. The CDR3 has 13 residues. The germline CDR1 and CDR2 sequences are SGHAT and FQNNGV. The junction had 9 bases not matched to a gene; V was cut back by 5 bases and J by 13 bases. The CDR3 DNA is TGTGCCAGCAGCCCCACGCCGGGACTAGCCCAGTTCTTC. Protein product: CASSPTPGLAQFF.